This T cell receptor beta chain was profiled in a study of identical twins. TCRdb redid the calling of the 5' RACE reads with MiXCR, one entry per CDR3 protein. The sample has 240,000 or so distinct CDR3 sequences; about 7% are singletons. The ends were cut back, 5 bases at V and 1 base at J, with 11 bases in the middle. Looked up from germline, CDR1 is LNHDA and CDR2 is SQIVND (reference sequence). This CDR3 contains 14 residues. General study points: Beta out-of-frame sequences showed weaker excess twin sharing.

Concerning this clonotype: Its antigen remains unidentified.

The data also belong to a second study, concerning yellow fever vaccine responses in identical twins.

This clonotype was sampled from a woman aged 18-29 years in good health. The sequenced material came from memory (CD45RO+) T cells sorted from blood. This chain uses TRBV19 with TRBJ1-1; D is perhaps TRBD1 (5 bases). The CDR3 nucleotides are TGTGCCAGTAGTTCACAGGCGACGAACACTGAAGCTTTCTTT. This encodes CASSSQATNTEAFF.